This T cell receptor (beta chain) was profiled in a study of cytomegalovirus exposure and HLA in healthy donors. Overall study: Researchers found that around 80% of a few hundred genotyped donors fell within the Caucasian-associated ancestry cluster. Points from the study as a whole: Association with HLA alleles at 0.05 false discovery rate was found for 16,951 TCR beta sequences in a later analysis.

PCR involved 60 Vbeta and 13 Jbeta primers. Only in-frame clones appear in the TCRdb table, and some are missing; sequencing was by immunoSEQ multiplex PCR. The sample includes more than 90,000 clones, roughly 75% of them seen just once. Turning to this clone: Its antigen is unknown.

The V gene's germline CDR1 is SEHNR and CDR2 FQNEAQ (reference sequence). The CDR3 has 15 amino acids. With 3 bases clipped from V and 1 base from J, the junction kept 1 base outside the gene matches. The V and J genes are TRBV7-9 and TRBJ2-2, with 8 bases aligning to TRBD1. The sequence was obtained from a woman aged 55-69 years in good health and CMV-seronegative. The material sequenced was PBMCs. This CDR3 is CASSFGTGNTGELFF. CDR3 in DNA: TGTGCCAGCAGCTTTGGGACAGGGAACACCGGGGAGCTGTTTTTT. Full variable domain (outside the CDR3, taken from reference TRBV7-9 and TRBJ2-2): DTGVSQNPRHKITKRGQNVTFRCDPISEHNRLYWYRQTLGQGPEFLTYFQNEAQLEKSRLLSDRFSAERPKGSFSTLEIQRTEQGDSAMYLCASSFGTGNTGELFFGEGSRLTVL.